The 15 T cell receptor beta chains reported below all come from one sample, sequenced in a study of blood T cell repertoires in COVID-19. Data came from immunoSEQ multiplex PCR; TCRdb stores just in-frame clones and leaves some out. The sample has 90,000 to 140,000 clones, around 84% seen once. Sequenced input: peripheral blood. The receptors come from a woman of 80 years or more with acute or convalescent COVID-19.

The chain carries TRBV19 and TRBJ2-3; 7 bases match TRBD2. The CDR3 is 14 amino acids. V lost 6 bases and J lost 0; bases outside the gene matches: 3. From germline, CDR1 is LNHDA and CDR2 SQIVND (reference sequence). As DNA, the CDR3 is TGTGCCAGTAGACCCGGGGGGAGCACAGATACGCAGTATTTT. Translation gives CASRPGGSTDTQYF. Based on the CDR3 plus reference TRBV19 and TRBJ2-3, the full variable domain is DGGITQSPKYLFRKEGQNVTLSCEQNLNHDAMYWYRQDPGQGLRLIYYSQIVNDFQKGDIAEGYSVSREKKESFPLTVTSAQKNPTAFYLCASRPGGSTDTQYFGPGTRLTVL.

The J gene is TRBJ2-4, the V gene TRBV4-1; 7 bases match TRBD1. This CDR3 is built from 14 residues. Germline V gene sequence: CDR1 MGHRA, CDR2 YSYEKL. After removal of 4 bases from V and 11 bases from J, the junction contained 11 bases not matched to a gene. For the CDR3, the DNA is TGCGCCAGCAGCCCCCCGGACAGGCCAGGGGTTCAGTACTTC. The encoded protein is CASSPPDRPGVQYF.

CDR3 amino acids: CASSPLRDEQFF. The CDR3 DNA follows: TGTGCCAGTAGTCCATTGCGAGATGAGCAGTTCTTC. This chain uses TRBV19 with TRBJ2-1; D uncertain. The germline V and J ends were trimmed by 5 bases and 8 bases, with 10 bases remaining between them. Germline V gene data show CDR1 as LNHDA and CDR2 as SQIVND (reference sequence). There are 12 residues in the CDR3.

The gene calls are TRBV3-1 (or the pseudogene TRBV3-2) and TRBJ1-4, with D tentatively TRBD1 (6 bases). Germline values: CDR1 LGHDT, CDR2 YNNKEL (reference sequence). With 4 bases removed from V and 7 bases from J, the gap between germline ends came to 13 bases. This CDR3 has 14 amino acids. DNA of the CDR3: TGTGCCAGCAGCCTAAGAGGGGGTACTGAAAAACTGTTTTTT. It is translated as CASSLRGGTEKLFF.

The chain carries TRBV19 and TRBJ2-5; 7 bases line up with TRBD1. Germline lookup yields CDR1 LNHDA and CDR2 SQIVND (reference sequence). Unmatched junction bases numbered 12, after V lost 6 bases and J lost 2 bases. The CDR3 is made up of 16 amino acids. CDR3 coding DNA: TGTGCCAGTAGCCCTCGACAGGGTGCACATCAAGAGACCCAGTACTTC. It specifies CASSPRQGAHQETQYF. The full variable domain, completed using reference TRBV19 and TRBJ2-5, is DGGITQSPKYLFRKEGQNVTLSCEQNLNHDAMYWYRQDPGQGLRLIYYSQIVNDFQKGDIAEGYSVSREKKESFPLTVTSAQKNPTAFYLCASSPRQGAHQETQYFGPGTRLLVL.

The chain combines TRBV14 with TRBJ2-3; the match to TRBD2 covers 16 bases. J gave up 7 bases and V 1 base, and 5 bases lay outside the gene matches. This CDR3 is 17 amino acids long. Germline CDR1 is SGHDN and CDR2 is FVKESK. CDR3 sequence (DNA): TGTGCCAGCAGCCAAGCGGGACTAGCGGGAGGGCCGTATACGCAGTATTTT. This encodes CASSQAGLAGGPYTQYF.

This chain connects TRBV6-5 to TRBJ2-3, with a weak D call TRBD2 (6 bases). From germline, CDR1 is MNHEY and CDR2 SVGAGI. Trimming left V 0 bases short and J 8 bases short, with 18 bases between. The CDR3 totals 16 residues. CDR3: CASSYSTSGVVGTQYF. CDR3 DNA sequence: TGTGCCAGCAGTTACTCGACTAGTGGGGTTGTAGGTACGCAGTATTTT.

The J gene is TRBJ2-3, the V gene TRBV24-1; TRBD2 might be the D (6 bases). V shed 0 bases and J shed 5 bases, with 11 bases lying between them. CDR3 size: 15 residues. Germline V gene lookup returns CDR1 KGHDR and CDR2 SFDVKD. The CDR3: CATSDLRRGLDTQYF. The CDR3 DNA follows: TGTGCCACCAGTGATTTGCGACGGGGGTTAGATACGCAGTATTTT.

The J gene is TRBJ1-4, the V gene TRBV7-9; tentative D call: TRBD1 (5 bases). The CDR3 is 14 residues long. Germline CDR1 and CDR2: SEHNR and FQNEAQ (reference sequence). The ends were cut back, 3 bases at V and 7 bases at J, with 12 bases in the middle. CDR3 DNA: TGTGCCAGCAGCTTTATTTCTGGGGCTGAAAAACTGTTTTTT. It encodes CASSFISGAEKLFF.

This chain connects TRBV10-3 to TRBJ2-1; 9 bases agree with TRBD2. CDR1 is ENHRY and CDR2 is SYGVKD in the germline V gene. V shed 8 bases and J 5 bases; nucleotides not matched to a gene: 16. CDR3 length: 17 residues. The CDR3 loop is CAIGGWGSGSVHNEQFF. The CDR3 DNA reads TGTGCCATCGGGGGTTGGGGTAGCGGGAGTGTACACAATGAGCAGTTCTTC.

The rearrangement uses TRBV6-1 and TRBJ2-7; the D gene is possibly TRBD1 (5 bases). Germline V lookup: CDR1 MNHNS, CDR2 SASEGT. The V end lost 1 base, the J end lost 2 bases, and 9 bases lay between the germline ends. The CDR3 runs 14 residues. The CDR3 nucleotides are TGTGCCAGCAGTGAAGGTCCAGGGACCTACGAGCAGTACTTC. It encodes CASSEGPGTYEQYF.

The V call is TRBV6-6, the J call TRBJ2-1; 8 nucleotides agree with TRBD2. This CDR3 has 15 residues. Germline-derived CDR1 and CDR2 are MNHNY and SVGAGI (reference sequence). After removal of 5 bases from V and 0 bases from J, the junction contained 3 bases not matched to a gene. CDR3 bases: TGTGCCAGCAGTCAGAGCGGGAGCTCCTACAATGAGCAGTTCTTC. This sequence encodes CASSQSGSSYNEQFF.

The chain combines TRBV3-1 (or the pseudogene TRBV3-2) with TRBJ2-7; 7 nucleotides line up with TRBD1. The V gene end was trimmed by 3 bases and the J gene end by 7 bases; junction bases not matched to a gene: 3. Germline V gives CDR1 LGHDT, CDR2 YNNKEL (reference sequence). The length of the CDR3 is 12 residues. The CDR3 coding sequence is TGTGCCAGCAGCCATCACAGGGGAGAGCAGTACTTC. Translation gives CASSHHRGEQYF.

The sample holds one count of this clone. This chain connects TRBV28 to TRBJ1-1; perhaps TRBD1 as D (5 bases). This CDR3 region has 14 residues. Germline CDR1 and CDR2: MDHEN and SYDVKM. Trimming shortened V by 5 bases and J by 1 base, and 11 bases separated the two germline ends. CDR3 loop: CASSPQGGNTEAFF. In nucleotides, the CDR3 is TGTGCCAGCAGTCCCCAGGGCGGGAACACTGAAGCTTTCTTT.

The chain employs TRBV29-1 and TRBJ1-2; 11 positions match TRBD1. CDR3 length equals 14 residues. In germline, CDR1 is SQVTM, CDR2 ANQGSEA. With 2 bases clipped from V and 4 bases from J, the junction kept 3 bases outside the gene matches. Here the CDR3 reads CSVETGTGGYGYTF. CDR3 in DNA: TGCAGCGTTGAAACCGGGACAGGGGGCTATGGCTACACCTTC.